In its sample, the clone carrying this T cell receptor beta chain was seen a few times. This record belongs to a study of blood T cell repertoires in COVID-19. At the level of the study: In each case, the material was cDNA or gDNA derived from T cells, B-cell-depleted T cells, or PBMCs.

This CDR3 region has 16 residues. V gave up 4 bases and J gave up 2 bases; unmatched junction bases: 9. Germline CDR1 and CDR2: KGHSH and LQKENI. Here immunoSEQ multiplex PCR was the method, and the copy in TCRdb shows in-frame clones only, minus some. The sample has about 48,000 clones; 75% to 90% are singletons. The sequence was obtained from a man aged 70-80 years with acute or convalescent COVID-19. The chain joins TRBV18 to TRBJ1-2; TRBD1 matches at 8 bases. The sequencing sample was made of peripheral blood. The CDR3 spells CASSRPGQEKNYGYTF. The CDR3 DNA follows: TGTGCCAGCTCACGGCCGGGACAGGAGAAAAACTATGGCTACACCTTC. The whole variable domain, filled in from reference TRBV18 and TRBJ1-2, reads NAGVMQNPRHLVRRRGQEARLRCSPMKGHSHVYWYRQLPEEGLKFMVYLQKENIIDESGMPKERFSAEFPKEGPSILRIQQVVRGDSAAYFCASSRPGQEKNYGYTFGSGTRLTVV.